Shown below are 13 T cell receptor beta chains from a single sample sequenced in a study of cytomegalovirus exposure and HLA in healthy donors. Generated by immunoSEQ multiplex PCR, the TCRdb table keeps only in-frame clones and is missing some. Of roughly 75,000 clones detected, around 81% appear once; the ten largest clones hold less than 3%. The sequenced material came from PBMCs. The receptors come from a man in his thirties or forties in good health and CMV-seronegative.

The rearrangement links TRBV5-4 to TRBJ2-5, with TRBD2 matching over 9 bases. V was pared by 4 bases and J by 5 bases, with 12 bases of the junction left unmatched. The CDR3 contains 16 residues. Germline CDR1 is SGHNT and CDR2 is YYREEE (reference sequence). DNA of the CDR3: TGTGCCAGCAGCCCCAGAGCGGGAGGATCGAGGGAGACCCAGTACTTC. Encoded protein: CASSPRAGGSRETQYF. The full variable domain, with the rest looked up from reference TRBV5-4 and TRBJ2-5, is ETGVTQSPTHLIKTRGQQVTLRCSSQSGHNTVSWYQQALGQGPQFIFQYYREEENGRGNFPPRFSGLQFPNYSSELNVNALELDDSALYLCASSPRAGGSRETQYFGPGTRLLVL.

The CDR3 DNA sequence: TGTGCCAGCAGCTTAATCCTGGACAGCTACGAGCAGTACTTC. Translating it yields CASSLILDSYEQYF. The J gene is TRBJ2-7, the V gene TRBV11-1; a possible D gene is TRBD1 (6 bases). CDR3 size: 14 residues. V was cut by 2 bases and J by 3 bases, with 11 bases left in between. The germline CDR1 and CDR2 sequences are SGHAT and FQDESV (reference sequence).

A few counts support this clone. The chain is built from TRBV29-1 and TRBJ1-1; D is undetermined. The CDR3 has 13 amino acids. Trimming cost V 3 bases and J 3 bases, with 11 bases left between them. Germline-derived CDR1 and CDR2 are SQVTM and ANQGSEA. CDR3 residues: CSVDEVSYTEAFF. For the CDR3, the DNA is TGCAGCGTTGATGAGGTGTCGTACACTGAAGCTTTCTTT.

This chain links TRBV7-9 with TRBJ1-1, with TRBD1 as a possible D gene (6 bases). From germline, CDR1 is SEHNR and CDR2 FQNEAQ (reference sequence). Trimming removed 4 bases from V and 10 bases from J, with 19 bases in between. This CDR3 comprises 14 residues. The CDR3 DNA reads TGTGCCAGCAGCTCGGACAGCCCCCTACGAGGAGCTTTCTTT. Protein sequence: CASSSDSPLRGAFF.

The rearrangement joins TRBV20-1 to TRBJ2-1; D uncertain. Germline V gene lookup returns CDR1 DFQATT and CDR2 SNEGSKA (reference sequence). Trimming removed 6 bases from V and 4 bases from J, with 7 bases in between. The CDR3 contains 11 residues. CDR3 protein: CSADTYNEQFF. CDR3 sequence (DNA): TGCAGTGCCGATACTTACAATGAGCAGTTCTTC.

V usage is TRBV4-2 and J usage is TRBJ2-5, with D unclear. The CDR3 extends over 16 amino acids. Trimming pared 0 bases from V and 4 bases from J, leaving 15 bases between. Per the germline V gene, CDR1 is LGHNA and CDR2 is YNFKEQ. The DNA of the CDR3 is TGTGCCAGCAGCCAAGAATTTGCAGGTTCAGGAGAGACCCAGTACTTC. This codes for CASSQEFAGSGETQYF.

The V gene is TRBV19, the J gene TRBJ2-2; the D gene is possibly TRBD1 (6 bases). Trimming took 7 bases from V and 4 from J, leaving 22 bases between them. Germline-derived CDR1 and CDR2 are LNHDA and SQIVND (reference sequence). The CDR3 is made up of 17 amino acids. DNA for the CDR3: TGTGCCAGTACTCAAAGGGGAACAGGGTACCGCACCGGGGAGCTGTTTTTT. Translating it yields CASTQRGTGYRTGELFF.

Details on this clone: No DNA is shown, since the ends of the CDR3 on it are uncertain; the CDR3 is the one TCRdb lists. The rearrangement joins TRBV28 to TRBJ2-2; the tabulated D call, TRBD1, remains unverified against the DNA. The CDR3 contains 23 residues when both ends are counted. CDR1 and CDR2 from the germline V gene are MDHEN and SYDVKM. CDR3 residues: CASSLGYSPFRQALAFGAGELFF.

This clone was detected only a few times. The chain uses TRBV5-1 and TRBJ1-2; D might be TRBD1 (6 bases). Germline CDR1 SGHRS, CDR2 YFSETQ. The CDR3 is made up of 14 amino acids. With 0 bases removed from V and 7 bases from J, the gap between germline ends came to 13 bases. CDR3 sequence: CASSLASGAFGYTF. CDR3 sequence (DNA): TGCGCCAGCAGCTTGGCTTCAGGGGCCTTTGGCTACACCTTC.

The V gene is TRBV27, the J gene TRBJ2-1, with D possibly being TRBD2 (7 bases). CDR3 length equals 13 residues. CDR1 and CDR2 from the germline V gene are MNHEY and SMNVEV (reference sequence). Deletions cut 4 bases from V and 10 bases from J, with 14 bases between. The CDR3 protein is CASSYRGRGEQFF. The CDR3 bases are TGTGCCAGCAGTTACCGGGGGCGGGGGGAGCAGTTCTTC.

V is TRBV7-9 and J is TRBJ2-2, with TRBD2 identical over 7 bases. After removal of 6 bases from V and 4 bases from J, the junction contained 8 bases not matched to a gene. The CDR3 is 15 residues long. The germline gives CDR1 SEHNR, CDR2 FQNEAQ (reference sequence). The CDR3 DNA is TGTGCCAGCAGGAGGCGGGGGATTAGCACCGGGGAGCTGTTTTTT. Protein product: CASRRRGISTGELFF.

V usage is TRBV2 and J usage is TRBJ1-1; TRBD1 matches 7 bases. CDR1 and CDR2 from the germline V gene are SNHLY and FYNNEI. Trimming cost V 4 bases and J 0 bases; bases outside gene matches: 2. The CDR3 is 14 amino acids. The CDR3 loop is CASSGQGLNTEAFF. For the CDR3, the DNA is TGTGCCAGCAGTGGACAGGGACTGAACACTGAAGCTTTCTTT.

Points on this clone: This sample also contains other DNA sequences that code for the same CDR3. This rearrangement joins TRBV5-1 to TRBJ2-3; 10 bases align to TRBD1. V shed 4 bases, J shed 0 bases, and the junction held 2 bases outside the gene matches. The CDR3 is 15 amino acids. Germline V CDR1 and CDR2: SGHRS, YFSETQ. The CDR3 loop reads CASSRDRGSTDTQYF. For the CDR3, the DNA is TGCGCCAGCAGCCGGGACAGGGGAAGCACAGATACGCAGTATTTT.